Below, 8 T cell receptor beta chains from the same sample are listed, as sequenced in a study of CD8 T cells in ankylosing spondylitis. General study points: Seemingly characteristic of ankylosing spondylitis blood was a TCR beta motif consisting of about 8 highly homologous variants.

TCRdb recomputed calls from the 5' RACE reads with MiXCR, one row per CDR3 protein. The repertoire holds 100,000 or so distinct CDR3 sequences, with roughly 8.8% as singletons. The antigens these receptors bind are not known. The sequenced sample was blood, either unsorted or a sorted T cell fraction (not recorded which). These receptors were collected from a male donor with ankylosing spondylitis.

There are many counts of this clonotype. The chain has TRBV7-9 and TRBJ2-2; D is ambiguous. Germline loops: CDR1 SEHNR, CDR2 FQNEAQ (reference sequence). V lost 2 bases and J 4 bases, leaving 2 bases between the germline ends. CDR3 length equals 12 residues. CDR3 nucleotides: TGTGCCAGCAGCTTACCCACCGGGGAGCTGTTTTTT. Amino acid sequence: CASSLPTGELFF.

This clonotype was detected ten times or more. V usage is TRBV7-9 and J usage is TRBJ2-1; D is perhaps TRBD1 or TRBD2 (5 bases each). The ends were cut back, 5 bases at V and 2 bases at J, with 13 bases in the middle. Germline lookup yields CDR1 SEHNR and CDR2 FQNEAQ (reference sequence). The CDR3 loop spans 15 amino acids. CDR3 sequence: CASSTGTDTYNEQFF. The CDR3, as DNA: TGTGCCAGCAGCACCGGGACGGACACCTACAATGAGCAGTTCTTC.

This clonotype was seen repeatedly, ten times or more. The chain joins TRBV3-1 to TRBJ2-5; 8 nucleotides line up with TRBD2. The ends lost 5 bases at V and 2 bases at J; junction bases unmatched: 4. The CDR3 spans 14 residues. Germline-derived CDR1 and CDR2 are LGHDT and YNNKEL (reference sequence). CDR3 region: CASSWLAGQETQYF. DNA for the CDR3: TGTGCCAGCAGCTGGTTAGCGGGACAAGAGACCCAGTACTTC.

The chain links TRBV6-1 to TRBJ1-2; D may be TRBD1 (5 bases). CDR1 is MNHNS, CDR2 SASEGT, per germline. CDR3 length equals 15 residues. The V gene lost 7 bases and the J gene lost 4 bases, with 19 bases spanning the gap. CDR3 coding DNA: TGTGCCAGCATCGAATGGGCAGGGTACTCCTATGGCTACACCTTC. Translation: CASIEWAGYSYGYTF.

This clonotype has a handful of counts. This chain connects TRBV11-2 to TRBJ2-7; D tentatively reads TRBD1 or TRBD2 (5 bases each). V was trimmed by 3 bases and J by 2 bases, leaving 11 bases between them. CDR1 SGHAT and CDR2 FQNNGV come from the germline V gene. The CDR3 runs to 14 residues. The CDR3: CASSFGDGPYEQYF. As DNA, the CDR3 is TGTGCCAGCAGCTTCGGGGACGGCCCCTACGAGCAGTACTTC.

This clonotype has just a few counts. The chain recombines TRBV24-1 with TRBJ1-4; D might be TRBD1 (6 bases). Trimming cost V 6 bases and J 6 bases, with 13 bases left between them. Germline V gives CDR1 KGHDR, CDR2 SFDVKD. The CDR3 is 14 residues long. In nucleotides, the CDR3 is TGTGCCACCAGTAGAGGGGGTTCGGATGAAAAACTGTTTTTT. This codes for CATSRGGSDEKLFF.

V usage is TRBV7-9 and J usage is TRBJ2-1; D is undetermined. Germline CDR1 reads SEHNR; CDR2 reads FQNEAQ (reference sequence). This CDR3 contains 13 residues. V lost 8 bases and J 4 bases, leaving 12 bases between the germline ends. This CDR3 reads CASLTLPYNEQFF. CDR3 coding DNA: TGTGCCAGCTTGACTTTGCCATACAATGAGCAGTTCTTC.

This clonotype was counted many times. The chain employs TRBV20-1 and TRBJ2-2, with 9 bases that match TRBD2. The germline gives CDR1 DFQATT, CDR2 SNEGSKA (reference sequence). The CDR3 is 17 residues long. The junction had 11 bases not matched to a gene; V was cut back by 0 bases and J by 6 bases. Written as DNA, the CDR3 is TGCAGTGCTAGAGATGGGGGCGGGACTAGCCGACCCGGGGAGCTGTTTTTT. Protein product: CSARDGGGTSRPGELFF.